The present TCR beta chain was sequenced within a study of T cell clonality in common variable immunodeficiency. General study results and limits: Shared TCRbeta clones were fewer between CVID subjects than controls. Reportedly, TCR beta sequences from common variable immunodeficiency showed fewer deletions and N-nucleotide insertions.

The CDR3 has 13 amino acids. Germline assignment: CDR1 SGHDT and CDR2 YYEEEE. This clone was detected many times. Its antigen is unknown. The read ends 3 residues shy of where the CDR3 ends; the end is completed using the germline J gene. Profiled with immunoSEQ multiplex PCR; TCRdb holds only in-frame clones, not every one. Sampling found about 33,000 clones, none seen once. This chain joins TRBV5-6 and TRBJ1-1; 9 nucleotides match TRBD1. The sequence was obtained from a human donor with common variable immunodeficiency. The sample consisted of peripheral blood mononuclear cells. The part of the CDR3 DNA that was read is TGTGCCAGCAGTACCTGGGACAGGGATGGA. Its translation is CASSTWDRDG. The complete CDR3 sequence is CASSTWDRDGAFF.